What follows is one T cell receptor beta chain and its context. This sample is part of a study of cytomegalovirus exposure and HLA in healthy donors. 60 Vbeta and 13 Jbeta primers were used in PCR. This table comes from immunoSEQ multiplex PCR, and its TCRdb copy is limited to in-frame clones, with some not included. The table lists 140,000 or so clones, over 60% of them singletons, with approximately 1.8% in the top ten. Material for sequencing was PBMCs. The receptor's source is a middle-aged man in good health and CMV-seronegative.

CDR3 sequence (DNA): TGTGCCAGCAGTGAAACTGGCGGAGGCGTATGGGATTTGGGGGGCTACACCTTC. The encoded protein is CASSETGGGVWDLGGYTF. The chain has TRBV6-1 and TRBJ1-2; D is unresolved. Germline V gene data show CDR1 as MNHNS and CDR2 as SASEGT. V lost 2 bases, J lost 8 bases, and 27 bases lay in between. This CDR3 is built from 18 residues.